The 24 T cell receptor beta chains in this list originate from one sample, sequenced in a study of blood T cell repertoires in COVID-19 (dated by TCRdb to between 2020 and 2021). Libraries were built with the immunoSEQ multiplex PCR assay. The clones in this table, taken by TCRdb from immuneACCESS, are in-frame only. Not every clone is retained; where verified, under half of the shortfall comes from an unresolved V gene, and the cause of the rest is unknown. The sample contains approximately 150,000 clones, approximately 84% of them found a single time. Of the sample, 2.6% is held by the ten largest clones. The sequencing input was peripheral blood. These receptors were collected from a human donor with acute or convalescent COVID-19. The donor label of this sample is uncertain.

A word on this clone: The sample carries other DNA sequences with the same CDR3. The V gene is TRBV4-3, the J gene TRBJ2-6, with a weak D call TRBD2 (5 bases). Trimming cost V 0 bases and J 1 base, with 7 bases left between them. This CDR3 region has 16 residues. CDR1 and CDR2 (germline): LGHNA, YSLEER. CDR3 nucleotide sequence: TGCGCCAGCAGCCAAGATCGGGGTTCTGGGGCCAACGTCCTGACTTTC. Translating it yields CASSQDRGSGANVLTF.

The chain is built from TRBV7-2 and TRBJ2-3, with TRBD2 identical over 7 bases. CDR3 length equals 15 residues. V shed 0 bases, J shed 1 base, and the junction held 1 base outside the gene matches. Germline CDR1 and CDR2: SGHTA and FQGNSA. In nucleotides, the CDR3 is TGTGCCAGCAGCTTAGCGAGCGGGGGCACAGATACGCAGTATTTT. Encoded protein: CASSLASGGTDTQYF.

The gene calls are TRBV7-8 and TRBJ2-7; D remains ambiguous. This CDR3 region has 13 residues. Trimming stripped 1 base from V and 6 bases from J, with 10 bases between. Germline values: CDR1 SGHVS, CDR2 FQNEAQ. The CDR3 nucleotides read TGTGCCAGCAGCTTAGATTTTCGCAGCGAGCAGTACTTC. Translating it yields CASSLDFRSEQYF.

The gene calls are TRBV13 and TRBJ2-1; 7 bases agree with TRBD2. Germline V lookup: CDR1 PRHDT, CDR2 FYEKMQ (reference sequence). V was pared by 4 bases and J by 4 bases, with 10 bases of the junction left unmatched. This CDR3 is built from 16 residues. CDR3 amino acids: CASSSPSQREYNEQFF. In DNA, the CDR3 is TGTGCCAGCAGCTCCCCGTCGCAGCGGGAATACAATGAGCAGTTCTTC.

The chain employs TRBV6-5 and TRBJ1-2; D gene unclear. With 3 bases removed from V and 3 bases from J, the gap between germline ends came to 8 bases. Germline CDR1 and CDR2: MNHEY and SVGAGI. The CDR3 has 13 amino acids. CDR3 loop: CASSYTAYYGYTF. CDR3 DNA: TGTGCCAGCAGTTATACAGCTTACTATGGCTACACCTTC.

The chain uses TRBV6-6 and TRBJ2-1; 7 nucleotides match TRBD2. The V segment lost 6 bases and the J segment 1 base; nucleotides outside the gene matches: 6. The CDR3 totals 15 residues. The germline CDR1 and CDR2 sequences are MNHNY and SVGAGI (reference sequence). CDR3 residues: CASSEASGSYNEQFF. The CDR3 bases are TGTGCCAGCAGCGAGGCTAGCGGATCCTACAATGAGCAGTTCTTC.

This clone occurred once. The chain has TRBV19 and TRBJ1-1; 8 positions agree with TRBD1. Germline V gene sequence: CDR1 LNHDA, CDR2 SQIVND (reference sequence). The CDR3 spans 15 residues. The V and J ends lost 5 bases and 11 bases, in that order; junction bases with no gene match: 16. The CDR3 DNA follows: TGTGCCAGTAGTGTAGGGACAGGAGCACCTTTATCTGCTTTCTTT. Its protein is CASSVGTGAPLSAFF.

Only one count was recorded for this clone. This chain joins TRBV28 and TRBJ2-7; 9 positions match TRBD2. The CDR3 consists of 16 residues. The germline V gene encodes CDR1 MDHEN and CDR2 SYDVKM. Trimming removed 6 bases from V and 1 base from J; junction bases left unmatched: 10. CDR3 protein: CASRLAGGQGSYEQYF. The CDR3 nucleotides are TGTGCCAGCAGACTGGCGGGGGGGCAGGGGTCCTACGAGCAGTACTTC.

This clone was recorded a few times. Here the CDR3 DNA reads TGTGCCAGCGACGAAAGGGTCGGGGGCTCTGGAAACACCATATATTTT. Its translation is CASDERVGGSGNTIYF. This rearrangement joins TRBV19 to TRBJ1-3; a possible D gene is TRBD1 (5 bases). CDR3 length equals 16 residues. Trimming pared 9 bases from V and 0 bases from J, leaving 18 bases between. Germline-derived CDR1 and CDR2 are LNHDA and SQIVND (reference sequence).

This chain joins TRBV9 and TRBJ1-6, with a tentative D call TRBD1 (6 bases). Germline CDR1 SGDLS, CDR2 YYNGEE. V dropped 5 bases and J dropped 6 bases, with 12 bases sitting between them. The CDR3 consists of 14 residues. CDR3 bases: TGTGCCAGCAGTGAACAGGGTTCTAATTCACCCCTCCACTTT. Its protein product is CASSEQGSNSPLHF.

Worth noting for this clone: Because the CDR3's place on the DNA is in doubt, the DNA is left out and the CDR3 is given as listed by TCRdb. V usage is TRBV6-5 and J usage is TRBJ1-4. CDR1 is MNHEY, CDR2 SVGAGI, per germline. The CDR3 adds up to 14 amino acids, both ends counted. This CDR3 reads CASSSSDGDEKLFF.

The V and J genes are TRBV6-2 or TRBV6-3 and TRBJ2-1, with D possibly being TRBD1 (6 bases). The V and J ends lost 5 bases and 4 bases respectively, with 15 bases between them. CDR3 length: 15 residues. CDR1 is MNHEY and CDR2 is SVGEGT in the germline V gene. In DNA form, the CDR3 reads TGTGCCAGCAGTCGGGACACACTAAATTACAATGAGCAGTTCTTC. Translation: CASSRDTLNYNEQFF.

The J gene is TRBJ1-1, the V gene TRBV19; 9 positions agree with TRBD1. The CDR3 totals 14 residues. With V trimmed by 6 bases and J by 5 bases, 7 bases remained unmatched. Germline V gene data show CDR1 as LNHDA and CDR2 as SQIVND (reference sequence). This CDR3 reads CASSTTGGGTEAFF. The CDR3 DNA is TGTGCCAGTAGCACCACAGGGGGCGGTACTGAAGCTTTCTTT.

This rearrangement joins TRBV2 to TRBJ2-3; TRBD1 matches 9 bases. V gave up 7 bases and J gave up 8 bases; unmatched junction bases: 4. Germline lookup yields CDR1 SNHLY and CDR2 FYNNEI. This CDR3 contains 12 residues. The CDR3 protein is CASNEQGATQYF. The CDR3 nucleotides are TGTGCCAGCAACGAACAGGGGGCTACGCAGTATTTT.

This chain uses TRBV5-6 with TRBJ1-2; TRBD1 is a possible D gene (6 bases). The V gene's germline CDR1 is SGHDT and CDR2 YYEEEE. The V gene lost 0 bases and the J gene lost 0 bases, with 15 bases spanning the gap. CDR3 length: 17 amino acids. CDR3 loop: CASSLGQGTKANYGYTF. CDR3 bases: TGTGCCAGCAGCTTGGGGCAGGGGACTAAGGCTAACTATGGCTACACCTTC.

The chain's CDR3 is CASSSRYRGNQPQHF. CDR3 bases: TGTGCCAGCAGCTCCAGATACCGGGGCAATCAGCCCCAGCATTTT. The gene calls are TRBV5-5 and TRBJ1-5; no clear D. CDR3 length: 15 residues. CDR1 is SGHKS and CDR2 is YYEKEE in the germline V gene (reference sequence). V dropped 3 bases and J dropped 2 bases, with 12 bases sitting between them.

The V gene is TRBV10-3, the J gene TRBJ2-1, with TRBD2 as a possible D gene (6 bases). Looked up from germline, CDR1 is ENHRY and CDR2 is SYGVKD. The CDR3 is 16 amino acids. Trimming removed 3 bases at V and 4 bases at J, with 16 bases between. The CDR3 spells CAISDRSGLAYNEQFF. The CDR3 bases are TGTGCCATCAGTGACAGATCGGGACTGGCGTACAATGAGCAGTTCTTC.

The CDR3 region is CARSLASGHPTEAFF. The DNA for the CDR3 is TGTGCCAGAAGCTTGGCCTCAGGGCATCCCACTGAAGCTTTCTTT. The chain joins TRBV5-3 to TRBJ1-1; tentatively, D is TRBD1 (5 bases). TRBV5-3 counts as an open reading frame of uncertain function. The V and J ends lost 0 bases and 4 bases respectively, with 13 bases between them. The CDR3 contains 15 residues.

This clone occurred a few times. The CDR3 is CASGPGQTSSSYNSPLHF. CDR3 sequence (DNA): TGTGCTAGTGGGCCGGGACAGACTTCGAGCTCCTATAATTCACCCCTCCACTTT. The chain combines TRBV12-5 with TRBJ1-6; 7 bases are shared with TRBD1. The CDR3 covers 18 residues. V gave up 6 bases and J gave up 0 bases; unmatched junction bases: 11. The germline gives CDR1 LGHNT, CDR2 FRNRAP.

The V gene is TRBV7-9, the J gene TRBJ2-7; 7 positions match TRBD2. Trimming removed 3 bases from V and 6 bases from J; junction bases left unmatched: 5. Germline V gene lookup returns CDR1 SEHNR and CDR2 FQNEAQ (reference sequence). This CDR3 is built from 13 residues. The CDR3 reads CASSFGGEAEQYV. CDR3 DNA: TGTGCCAGCAGCTTTGGGGGGGAGGCCGAGCAGTACGTC.

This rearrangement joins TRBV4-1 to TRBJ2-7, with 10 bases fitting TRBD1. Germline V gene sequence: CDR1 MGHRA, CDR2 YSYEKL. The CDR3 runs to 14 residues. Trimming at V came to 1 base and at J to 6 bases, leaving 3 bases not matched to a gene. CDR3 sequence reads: CASSQATGGFEQYF. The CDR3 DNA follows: TGCGCCAGCAGCCAAGCGACAGGGGGCTTCGAGCAGTACTTC.

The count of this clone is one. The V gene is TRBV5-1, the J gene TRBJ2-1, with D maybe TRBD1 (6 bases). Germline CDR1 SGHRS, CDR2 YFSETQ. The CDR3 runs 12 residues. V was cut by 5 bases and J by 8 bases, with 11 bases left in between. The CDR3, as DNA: TGCGCCAGCAGTTCCGAGGGGGATGAGCAGTTCTTC. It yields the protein CASSSEGDEQFF.

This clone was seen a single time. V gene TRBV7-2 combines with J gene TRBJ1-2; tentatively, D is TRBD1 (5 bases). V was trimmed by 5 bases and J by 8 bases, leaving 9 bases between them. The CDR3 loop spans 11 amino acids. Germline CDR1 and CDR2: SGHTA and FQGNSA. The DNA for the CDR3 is TGTGCCAGCAGCCAACGGGGGGGCTACACCTTC. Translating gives CASSQRGGYTF.

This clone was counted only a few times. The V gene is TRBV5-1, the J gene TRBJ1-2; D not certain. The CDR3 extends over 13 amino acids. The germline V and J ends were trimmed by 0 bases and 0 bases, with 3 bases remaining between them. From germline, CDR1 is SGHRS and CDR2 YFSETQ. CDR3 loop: CASSLAANYGYTF. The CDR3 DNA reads TGCGCCAGCAGCTTGGCGGCTAACTATGGCTACACCTTC.